The next 22 T cell receptor beta chains were all read from a single sample in a study of breast tumors, draining lymph nodes, adjacent tissues. TCRdb recomputed calls from the multiplex PCR reads with MiXCR, one row per CDR3 protein. The data show 150,000 to 200,000 distinct CDR3 sequences, 30% to 35% seen once. The lymph nodes were axillary draining lymph nodes from breast cancer patients. Material for sequencing was axillary lymph node tissue. Receptor source: a female donor with breast cancer. Some clones in this sample may be carry-over from other donors' samples.

This clonotype was counted ten times or more. The V call is TRBV24-1, the J call TRBJ2-7, with 8 bases identical to TRBD1. The CDR3 has 19 amino acids. Trimming removed 1 base from V and 5 bases from J; junction bases left unmatched: 18. The V gene's germline CDR1 is KGHDR and CDR2 SFDVKD. The CDR3 protein is CATSDFLSRGQGAVDEQYF. For the CDR3, the DNA is TGTGCCACCAGTGATTTCCTTTCTAGAGGGCAGGGGGCTGTCGACGAGCAGTACTTC.

The table lists this clonotype with many counts. V is TRBV20-1 and J is TRBJ2-1; D unresolved. The V gene's germline CDR1 is DFQATT and CDR2 SNEGSKA (reference sequence). V was pared by 2 bases and J by 8 bases, with 13 bases between. This CDR3 comprises 13 residues. The CDR3 region is CSARPPTSDEQFF. The CDR3 bases are TGCAGTGCTAGACCCCCAACTTCGGATGAGCAGTTCTTC.

This chain uses TRBV5-1 with TRBJ1-6; 8 bases match TRBD1. CDR3 size: 16 residues. V shed 4 bases and J 8 bases; nucleotides not matched to a gene: 11. The germline CDR1 and CDR2 sequences are SGHRS and YFSETQ. DNA of the CDR3: TGCGCCAGCAGCCTATACAGGGGGAAGGGGGATTCACCCCTCCACTTT. Amino acid sequence: CASSLYRGKGDSPLHF.

The table lists this clonotype with a few counts. A much larger clone lies one base from this, so it may be a read error. The CDR3: CASSSPTGSHGCTF. The CDR3 region has the DNA TGTGCCAGCAGCTCCCCGACAGGGAGCCATGGCTGCACCTTC. The chain couples TRBV5-5 to TRBJ1-2; TRBD1 matches 7 bases. Per germline, CDR1 SGHKS and CDR2 YYEKEE (reference sequence). CDR3 length: 14 residues.

The chain joins TRBV2 to TRBJ2-2; 9 nucleotides match TRBD2. Germline lookup yields CDR1 SNHLY and CDR2 FYNNEI. After removal of 11 bases from V and 5 bases from J, the junction contained 27 bases not matched to a gene. The CDR3 totals 20 residues. The CDR3 DNA sequence: TGTGCCTGGAGTGGATTCAAGTCGTGGGGTAGCGGGAGTCATACCGGGGAGCTGTTTTTT. This gives the protein CAWSGFKSWGSGSHTGELFF. Variable domain in full (rest from reference TRBV2 and TRBJ2-2): EPEVTQTPSHQVTQMGQEVILRCVPISNHLYFYWYRQILGQKVEFLVSFYNNEISEKSEIFDDQFSVERPDGSNFTLKIRSTKLEDSAMYFCAWSGFKSWGSGSHTGELFFGEGSRLTVL.

Many counts were recorded for this clonotype. The rearrangement joins TRBV20-1 to TRBJ1-2; 8 bases match TRBD1. The CDR3 extends over 16 amino acids. Per germline, CDR1 DFQATT and CDR2 SNEGSKA (reference sequence). V shed 5 bases and J 8 bases; nucleotides not matched to a gene: 19. CDR3 in amino acids: CSAPVVAGQGEWGYTF. The CDR3 DNA reads as TGCAGTGCTCCTGTGGTTGCCGGACAGGGAGAGTGGGGCTACACCTTC.

This clonotype was recorded many times. The chain uses TRBV20-1 and TRBJ2-5; unclear D gene. The germline V and J ends were trimmed by 0 bases and 4 bases, with 15 bases remaining between them. Per germline, CDR1 DFQATT and CDR2 SNEGSKA (reference sequence). The CDR3 length is 15 residues. The CDR3 DNA follows: TGCAGTGCTAGAGATTCGGAGAGAGTAAGAGAGACCCAGTACTTC. Encoded protein: CSARDSERVRETQYF.

This clonotype has ten or more counts. This chain links TRBV19 with TRBJ2-7; 9 nucleotides line up with TRBD1. The V gene end was trimmed by 5 bases and the J gene end by 6 bases; junction bases not matched to a gene: 11. The CDR3 covers 15 residues. The germline gives CDR1 LNHDA, CDR2 SQIVND (reference sequence). The CDR3 DNA follows: TGTGCCAGTAGTCCCGGGACAGGGCTCTACGTCGAGCAGTACTTC. It encodes CASSPGTGLYVEQYF.

This clonotype was counted ten times or more. This chain links TRBV2 with TRBJ1-6; 8 nucleotides align to TRBD1. V shed 6 bases and J 7 bases; nucleotides not matched to a gene: 8. CDR1 is SNHLY and CDR2 is FYNNEI in the germline V gene. CDR3 size: 15 residues. CDR3 protein: CASSAQGAQNSPLHF. The CDR3, as DNA: TGTGCCAGCAGCGCTCAGGGGGCGCAGAATTCACCCCTCCACTTT.

Note on this clonotype: A read error may be the cause here, since a much bigger clone is one base away. V usage is TRBV19 and J usage is TRBJ2-5, with D tentatively TRBD2 (7 bases). Germline V lookup: CDR1 LNHDA, CDR2 SQIVND (reference sequence). This CDR3 region has 18 residues. The CDR3 DNA follows: TGTGCCAGTAGTATTGGTTCGGGTTCCGGCGGGGGCTGGGAGACCCCGTACTTC. Protein sequence: CASSIGSGSGGGWETPYF.

This clonotype was observed a handful of times. At one of its ends the junction is not consistent with the germline gene, which may arise from a read error. The V and J genes are TRBV6-6 and TRBJ2-7; 9 nucleotides agree with TRBD1. The CDR3 spans 16 residues. Germline CDR1 reads MNHNY; CDR2 reads SVGAGI (reference sequence). In DNA form, the CDR3 reads TGTGCCAGCAGTCACTCCCACTACAGGGGGCACTACGAGCAGTACTTC. Protein: CASSHSHYRGHYEQYF.

Ten or more counts support this clonotype. V usage is TRBV19 and J usage is TRBJ2-3; TRBD1 is a possible D gene (6 bases). Germline-derived CDR1 and CDR2 are LNHDA and SQIVND (reference sequence). This CDR3 region has 15 residues. The V and J ends lost 4 bases and 6 bases respectively, with 17 bases between them. The CDR3 DNA reads as TGTGCCAGTAGTAGATCGGGACAACTGATGGATACGCAGTATTTT. Translated, it gives CASSRSGQLMDTQYF. Combining the CDR3 with reference TRBV19 and TRBJ2-3 gives the whole variable domain DGGITQSPKYLFRKEGQNVTLSCEQNLNHDAMYWYRQDPGQGLRLIYYSQIVNDFQKGDIAEGYSVSREKKESFPLTVTSAQKNPTAFYLCASSRSGQLMDTQYFGPGTRLTVL.

V and J are TRBV27 and TRBJ2-1, with 7 bases identical to TRBD2. Losses at the gene ends were 5 bases for V and 7 bases for J; bases not matched to a gene: 8. Germline loops: CDR1 MNHEY, CDR2 SMNVEV (reference sequence). This CDR3 has 14 residues. CDR3 DNA: TGTGCCAGCAGTAGGGGCGGGAGCTCAAATGAGCAGTTCTTC. It encodes CASSRGGSSNEQFF.

This clonotype was observed at least ten times. The rearrangement links TRBV7-2 to TRBJ2-1; D could derive from TRBD1 or TRBD2 (5 bases each). CDR3 size: 15 residues. CDR1 is SGHTA and CDR2 is FQGNSA in the germline V gene. Trimming stripped 0 bases from V and 3 bases from J, with 9 bases between. CDR3 residues: CASSLAGTNYNEQFF. In DNA, the CDR3 is TGTGCCAGCAGCTTAGCTGGGACCAACTACAATGAGCAGTTCTTC.

This clonotype was counted ten times or more. This chain uses TRBV5-5 with TRBJ2-7; D is unresolved. V lost 1 base and J lost 2, with 4 bases in between. The CDR3 is 12 residues long. Germline V gene data show CDR1 as SGHKS and CDR2 as YYEKEE (reference sequence). The CDR3 nucleotides read TGTGCCAGCAGCTTGCGCACCTACGAGCAGTACTTC. This gives the protein CASSLRTYEQYF.

Concerning this clonotype: A read error may explain this, as a much larger clone is one base away. The chain has TRBV9 and TRBJ1-3; 10 bases line up with TRBD1. Germline CDR1 SGDLS, CDR2 YYNGEE. The CDR3 loop spans 17 amino acids. The CDR3 DNA follows: TGTGCCAGCAGCCCGAAAGGACAGGGGGTAGCTGGAACCACCATATATTTT. Residues: CASSPKGQGVAGTTIYF. Looking up the rest from reference TRBV9 and TRBJ1-3 gives the full variable domain: DSGVTQTPKHLITATGQRVTLRCSPRSGDLSVYWYQQSLDQGLQFLIQYYNGEERAKGNILERFSAQQFPDLHSELNLSSLELGDSALYFCASSPKGQGVAGTTIYFGEGSWLTVV.

Worth noting for this clonotype: A much more abundant neighbour one base away suggests this may be a read error. V gene TRBV20-1 combines with J gene TRBJ2-5; the match to TRBD2 covers 9 bases. Germline V lookup: CDR1 DFQATT, CDR2 SNEGSKA (reference sequence). The CDR3 has 16 amino acids. CDR3 residues: CSARDWVAGAGETQHF. For the CDR3, the DNA is TGCAGTGCTAGAGATTGGGTAGCGGGGGCGGGGGAGACCCAGCACTTC.

This rearrangement joins TRBV25-1 to TRBJ2-1; D is perhaps TRBD1 (6 bases). Germline loops: CDR1 MGHDK, CDR2 SYGVNS. The germline V and J ends were trimmed by 1 base and 6 bases, with 7 bases remaining between them. The CDR3 totals 13 residues. Here the CDR3 DNA reads TGTGCCAGCAGTGAATGGGGGCGCAATGAGCAGTTCTTC. It translates to CASSEWGRNEQFF.

The table lists this clonotype with a few counts. The J gene is TRBJ2-1, the V gene TRBV6-1, with 12 bases matching TRBD2. This CDR3 has 17 residues. Germline values: CDR1 MNHNS, CDR2 SASEGT. The V and J ends lost 5 bases and 8 bases, in that order; junction bases with no gene match: 13. The DNA of the CDR3 is TGTGCCAGCAGTTTGGGGCTCGCTAGCGGGGGGGCGGATGAGCAGTTCTTC. This encodes CASSLGLASGGADEQFF.

This clonotype was seen repeatedly, ten times or more. The gene calls are TRBV7-2 and TRBJ2-3, with no clear D. Per the germline V gene, CDR1 is SGHTA and CDR2 is FQGNSA. The CDR3 is 13 amino acids. V lost 5 bases to trimming and J lost 6 bases, with 12 bases between them. The CDR3, as DNA: TGTGCCAGCAGCGTACAAAGGCTCGATACGCAGTATTTT. This encodes CASSVQRLDTQYF.

On this clonotype: The junction departs from germline at one end; a sequencing error may be responsible. The chain employs TRBV5-6 and TRBJ1-2; D is possibly TRBD1 (6 bases). The CDR3 contains 12 residues. Germline CDR1 SGHDT, CDR2 YYEEEE. CDR3 loop: CASSTGGWGYAF. Here the CDR3 DNA reads TGTGCCAGCAGCACGGGGGGCTGGGGCTACGCCTTC.

Concerning this clonotype itself: The junction differs from germline at one of its ends, possibly a read error. V is TRBV6-5 and J is TRBJ2-7; TRBD1 aligns across 7 bases. CDR1 and CDR2 (germline): MNHEY, SVGAGI. The CDR3 is made up of 15 amino acids. CDR3 DNA: TGTGCCAGCAGTCACTCCAGACAGGGAGACTACGAGCAGTACTTC. Residues: CASSHSRQGDYEQYF.